Presented here are 6 T cell receptor beta chains from one specimen sequenced in a study of T cells in Graves' hyperthyroidism and ophthalmopathy. Amplified TCR beta CDR3 regions derived from RNA transcripts. In the first-round RT-PCR of the TCR CDR3, the HTBI primer set was used. Using its own MiXCR run on the multiplex PCR reads, TCRdb lists one record per CDR3 protein. The table includes 450,000 to 650,000 distinct CDR3 sequences, around 14% detected once. The sample consisted of blood. Every receptor here comes from a woman under 30 with Graves' ophthalmopathy.

This clonotype has only a few counts. V is TRBV19 and J is TRBJ1-2, with 7 bases identical to TRBD1. The germline V gene has CDR1 LNHDA and CDR2 SQIVND (reference sequence). J lost 5 bases, V lost 3 bases, and 3 bases had no gene match. This CDR3 contains 13 residues. As DNA, the CDR3 is TGTGCCAGTAGTATGAAGACAGGGTATGGCTACACCTTC. As protein: CASSMKTGYGYTF.

This clonotype was seen repeatedly, ten times or more. The chain has TRBV6-2 or TRBV6-3 and TRBJ2-7; 7 bases agree with TRBD2. The CDR3 loop spans 15 amino acids. Germline-derived CDR1 and CDR2 are MNHEY and SVGEGT. V gave up 4 bases and J gave up 1 base; unmatched junction bases: 7. The CDR3 region is CASSFTGTKSYEQYF. Here the CDR3 DNA reads TGTGCCAGCAGTTTCACCGGGACTAAGTCCTACGAGCAGTACTTC.

This clonotype was recorded a few times. The junction departs from germline at one end; a sequencing error may be responsible. J is TRBJ2-5 and V is TRBV6-5; possible D gene TRBD1, 6 bases. The V gene's germline CDR1 is MNHEY and CDR2 SVGAGI. CDR3 length equals 18 residues. DNA of the CDR3: TGTGCCAGCAGTTACTCGAGGGCATCCGGGACACCTCAAGAGACCCGGTACTTC. Its translation is CASSYSRASGTPQETRYF.

The chain joins TRBV7-2 to TRBJ2-3; 14 nucleotides agree with TRBD2. Germline V gene lookup returns CDR1 SGHTA and CDR2 FQGNSA. The CDR3 has 19 amino acids. V lost 5 bases to trimming and J lost 4 bases; unmatched junction nucleotides: 14. CDR3 DNA sequence: TGTGCCAGCAGCCACGCCGGGACTAGCGGGAGTCTTTGGTCAGATACGCAGTATTTT. Its protein is CASSHAGTSGSLWSDTQYF.

This clonotype was seen repeatedly, ten times or more. The genes are TRBV29-1 and TRBJ2-3; the match to TRBD1 covers 9 bases. Germline CDR1 reads SQVTM; CDR2 reads ANQGSEA. This CDR3 comprises 17 residues. The V gene end was trimmed by 1 base and the J gene end by 4 bases; junction bases not matched to a gene: 12. In nucleotides, the CDR3 is TGCAGCGTTGAAGTCCCGGGACAGGGAAGCCTATCAGATACGCAGTATTTT. Its translation: CSVEVPGQGSLSDTQYF.

This clonotype showed up many times. The J gene is TRBJ2-7, the V gene TRBV6-5, with D perhaps TRBD1 (5 bases). Germline V gives CDR1 MNHEY, CDR2 SVGAGI. This CDR3 is 14 amino acids long. V gave up 0 bases and J gave up 0 bases, with 6 bases separating them. The CDR3 protein is CASSYSDISYEQYF. DNA for the CDR3: TGTGCCAGCAGTTACTCGGACATCTCCTACGAGCAGTACTTC.